This T cell receptor beta chain stems from a study of blood T cell repertoires in COVID-19. This table comes from immunoSEQ multiplex PCR, and its TCRdb copy is limited to in-frame clones, with some not included. The sample has some 300,000 clones; around nine tenths are singletons. CDR3 length: 13 residues. V trimming: 10 bases; J trimming: 4 bases; junction bases outside the gene matches: 5. Looked up from germline, CDR1 is SNHLY and CDR2 is FYNNEI. J is TRBJ2-1 and V is TRBV2, with 9 nucleotides matching TRBD2. This receptor was taken from a woman aged 30 to 39 who had recovered from COVID-19. Sequencing was carried out using PBMCs or T cells enriched from blood (not recorded which). The CDR3 DNA follows: TGTGCCACATCTAGCGGGATTTACAATGAGCAGTTCTTC. Its translation is CATSSGIYNEQFF.